This paragraph reports one T cell receptor (beta chain). What it recognizes is unknown. One entry per CDR3 protein, called by TCRdb with MiXCR from the RACE reads. The repertoire holds under 65,000 distinct CDR3 sequences, with 9.3% as singletons. This record comes from a study of human T cells and chemical hapten exposure. Background on the study: Scalp application of diphenylcyclopropenone was performed weekly in patients across the entire approximately 24-week study. The study's findings and limits: Patch test score was positively correlated with the counts of PT1 expanded TCRs. No alteration of TCRs above 1 in 1000 frequency was seen with DPC sensitization.

Described time point: patch test 1, 2 weeks after DPC sensitization. Indicated treatment: therapeutic diphenylcyclopropenone sensitization with weekly scalp DPC. Blood was collected ahead of every patch test applied. Trimming shortened V by 4 bases and J by 9 bases, and 12 bases separated the two germline ends. Germline CDR1 is MNHEY and CDR2 is SMNVEV (reference sequence). The CDR3 length is 12 residues. Here the sequenced sample was whole blood, taken in connection with sensitization to the hapten diphenylcyclopropenone (DPC). The clonotype was recovered from a woman aged 50 to 60 with alopecia areata. Some clones in this sample may be carry-over from other donors' samples. The rearrangement uses TRBV27 and TRBJ2-5, with D unclear. The CDR3 DNA reads as TGTGCCAGCAGTTACGCCGACGAGGCCCAGTACTTC. Its protein product is CASSYADEAQYF.